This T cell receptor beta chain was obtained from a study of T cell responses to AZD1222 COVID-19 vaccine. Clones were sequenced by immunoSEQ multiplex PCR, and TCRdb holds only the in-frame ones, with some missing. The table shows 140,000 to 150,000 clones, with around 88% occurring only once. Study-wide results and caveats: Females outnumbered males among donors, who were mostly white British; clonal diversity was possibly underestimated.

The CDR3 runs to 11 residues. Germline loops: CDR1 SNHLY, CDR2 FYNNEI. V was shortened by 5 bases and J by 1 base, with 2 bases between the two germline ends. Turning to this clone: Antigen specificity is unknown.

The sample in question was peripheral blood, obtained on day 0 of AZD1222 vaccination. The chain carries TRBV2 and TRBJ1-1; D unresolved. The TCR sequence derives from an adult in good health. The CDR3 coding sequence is TGTGCCAGCAGTTGGAACACTGAAGCTTTCTTT. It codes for CASSWNTEAFF.